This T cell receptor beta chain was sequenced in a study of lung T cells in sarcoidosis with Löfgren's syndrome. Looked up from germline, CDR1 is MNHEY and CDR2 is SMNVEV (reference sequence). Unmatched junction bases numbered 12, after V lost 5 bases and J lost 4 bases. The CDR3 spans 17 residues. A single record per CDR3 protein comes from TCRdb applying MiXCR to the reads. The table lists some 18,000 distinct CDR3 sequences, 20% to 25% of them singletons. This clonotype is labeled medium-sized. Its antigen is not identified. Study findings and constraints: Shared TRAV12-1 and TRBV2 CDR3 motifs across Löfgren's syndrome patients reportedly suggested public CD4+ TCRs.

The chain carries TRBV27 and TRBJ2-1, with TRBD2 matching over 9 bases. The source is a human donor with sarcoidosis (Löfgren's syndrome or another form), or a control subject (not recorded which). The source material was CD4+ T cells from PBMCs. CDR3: CASSVNLPSGAYNEQFF. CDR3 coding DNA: TGTGCCAGCAGTGTCAACCTACCTAGCGGGGCGTACAATGAGCAGTTCTTC.